The 22 T cell receptor beta chains in this list originate from one sample, sequenced in a study of blood T cell repertoires in COVID-19. Sequencing used immunoSEQ multiplex PCR; TCRdb keeps in-frame clones, though not all of them. The table records 400,000 to 500,000 clones, approximately 91% of them present only once. The specimen was PBMCs or T cells enriched from blood (not recorded which). Receptor source: a woman aged 18-35 years who had been exposed to COVID-19.

J is TRBJ1-2 and V is TRBV30; the match to TRBD1 covers 7 bases. CDR3 length: 13 amino acids. Germline V gives CDR1 GTSNPN, CDR2 SVGIG (reference sequence). V was pared by 8 bases and J by 5 bases, with 11 bases of the junction left unmatched. This CDR3 is CAGPGQQSYGYTF. The CDR3 DNA sequence: TGTGCCGGCCCGGGACAGCAAAGTTATGGCTACACCTTC.

The genes are TRBV19 and TRBJ2-7, with 11 bases lining up with TRBD2. Germline lookup yields CDR1 LNHDA and CDR2 SQIVND (reference sequence). The CDR3 totals 15 residues. V shed 7 bases, J shed 0 bases, and the junction held 5 bases outside the gene matches. CDR3 bases: TGTGCCAGTAAATTAACTAGCGGGAGCTCCTACGAGCAGTACTTC. Encoded protein: CASKLTSGSSYEQYF.

The V gene is TRBV6-5, the J gene TRBJ1-2, with a possible D match to TRBD1 (5 bases). Germline assignment: CDR1 MNHEY and CDR2 SVGAGI. V lost 10 bases to trimming and J lost 4 bases, with 16 bases between them. The CDR3 contains 13 residues. The DNA of the CDR3 is TGTGCCACAACCTGGGGGGTAGGCTATGGCTACACCTTC. Encoded protein: CATTWGVGYGYTF.

The V call is TRBV20-1, the J call TRBJ2-7; 7 bases line up with TRBD1. This CDR3 region has 11 residues. Germline CDR1 reads DFQATT; CDR2 reads SNEGSKA (reference sequence). This CDR3 is CSAQGAYEQYF. CDR3 bases: TGCAGCGCCCAGGGGGCCTACGAGCAGTACTTC.

Points on this clone: A read error may account for a junction end that differs from germline. The chain links TRBV6-5 to TRBJ2-7; D possibly corresponds to TRBD2 (6 bases). The CDR3 contains 15 residues. Germline CDR1 reads MNHEY; CDR2 reads SVGAGI. CDR3 coding DNA: TGTGCCACCAGTTGGGATGCGGGGAGCTCCTACGAGCAGTACTTC. Its protein is CATSWDAGSSYEQYF.

V usage is TRBV28 and J usage is TRBJ1-1; D is ambiguous. Germline CDR1 and CDR2: MDHEN and SYDVKM. CDR3 length equals 13 residues. V was clipped by 2 bases and J by 7 bases, with 11 bases between them. The CDR3, as DNA: TGTGCCAGCAGTTTAGCTGGGAGCGTTGAAGCTTTCTTT. This sequence encodes CASSLAGSVEAFF.

This clone was counted once. The chain has TRBV5-1 and TRBJ2-2; tentatively, D is TRBD1 (6 bases). Germline-derived CDR1 and CDR2 are SGHRS and YFSETQ. V gave up 9 bases and J gave up 1 base, with 19 bases separating them. This CDR3 contains 16 residues. The CDR3 protein is CATSPQGGLNTGELFF. The CDR3, as DNA: TGCGCCACCTCACCCCAAGGGGGTCTGAACACCGGGGAGCTGTTTTTT.

The CDR3 DNA reads TGCGCCAGCAGCCTCAGGACAGATTCTCCTACCGAGCAGTACTTC. It translates to CASSLRTDSPTEQYF. J is TRBJ2-7 and V is TRBV5-1, with a possible D match to TRBD1 (6 bases). This CDR3 has 15 residues. Germline values: CDR1 SGHRS, CDR2 YFSETQ. V was shortened by 4 bases and J by 6 bases, with 20 bases between the two germline ends.

The chain links TRBV4-2 to TRBJ2-7; D gene ambiguous. Trimming shortened V by 5 bases and J by 2 bases, and 10 bases separated the two germline ends. CDR3 length: 13 residues. Germline CDR1 LGHNA, CDR2 YNFKEQ. The CDR3 spells CASSYDSTYEQYF. The CDR3 DNA is TGTGCCAGCAGCTATGACTCTACCTACGAGCAGTACTTC.

The chain combines TRBV19 with TRBJ1-5; D might be TRBD1 (6 bases). The CDR3 contains 15 residues. V gave up 7 bases and J gave up 3 bases, with 16 bases separating them. CDR1 and CDR2 (germline): LNHDA, SQIVND (reference sequence). CDR3 sequence: CASTDLGGANQPQHF. The CDR3 DNA reads as TGTGCCAGTACCGATCTGGGGGGGGCCAATCAGCCCCAGCATTTT.

The chain combines TRBV28 with TRBJ2-3; 9 positions agree with TRBD1. V was clipped by 4 bases and J by 2 bases; unmatched bases: 4. The V gene's germline CDR1 is MDHEN and CDR2 SYDVKM. The CDR3 has 15 residues. CDR3 bases: TGTGCCAGCAGTTCCGGGACAGGGTACACAGATACGCAGTATTTT. Translation gives CASSSGTGYTDTQYF.

The chain joins TRBV19 to TRBJ2-2; 7 positions match TRBD1. Per the germline V gene, CDR1 is LNHDA and CDR2 is SQIVND (reference sequence). Trimming removed 9 bases from V and 7 bases from J; junction bases left unmatched: 8. This CDR3 is built from 13 residues. CDR3 protein: CASDRDGSGELFF. Written as DNA, the CDR3 is TGTGCCAGCGACAGGGACGGAAGCGGGGAGCTGTTTTTT.

This clone was seen a few times. The chain recombines TRBV2 with TRBJ1-2; 11 bases agree with TRBD1. This CDR3 comprises 16 residues. After removal of 3 bases from V and 2 bases from J, the junction contained 5 bases not matched to a gene. In germline, CDR1 is SNHLY, CDR2 FYNNEI. The CDR3 is CASSEADRGRNYGYTF. CDR3 coding DNA: TGTGCCAGCAGTGAGGCGGACAGGGGGCGCAACTATGGCTACACCTTC.

This clone was seen a few times. This sequence joins TRBV5-4 and TRBJ2-1; TRBD2 agrees at 7 bases. This CDR3 is built from 15 residues. With 6 bases clipped from V and 12 bases from J, the junction kept 18 bases outside the gene matches. Germline-derived CDR1 and CDR2 are SGHNT and YYREEE (reference sequence). The DNA for the CDR3 is TGTGCCAGCACCTCCGGGACTACATCTCCGTCGTGGCAGTTCTTC. Its translation is CASTSGTTSPSWQFF.

The chain has TRBV7-6 and TRBJ1-2; 9 bases are shared with TRBD1. Looked up from germline, CDR1 is SGHVS and CDR2 is FNYEAQ. The CDR3 covers 16 residues. Trimming at V came to 0 bases and at J to 4 bases, leaving 6 bases not matched to a gene. This CDR3 reads CASSLAGQGRSYGYTF. In DNA, the CDR3 is TGTGCCAGCAGCTTAGCCGGACAGGGGAGAAGCTATGGCTACACCTTC.

V usage is TRBV28 and J usage is TRBJ2-5, with D uncertain. The CDR3 sequence is 15 residues long. Between the trimmed V and J ends, which lost 2 bases and 0 bases, there was a span of 10 bases. Looked up from germline, CDR1 is MDHEN and CDR2 is SYDVKM. The CDR3 nucleotides read TGTGCCAGCAGTTTACCGGGTAGCTACCAAGAGACCCAGTACTTC. Translating it yields CASSLPGSYQETQYF.

This clone was seen ten or more times. The V call is TRBV2, the J call TRBJ1-5; 8 positions match TRBD1. The CDR3 runs to 12 residues. J lost 7 bases, V lost 8 bases, and 4 bases had no gene match. CDR1 SNHLY and CDR2 FYNNEI come from the germline V gene. CDR3 residues: CASQDRGQPQHF. The CDR3 DNA follows: TGTGCCAGCCAAGACAGGGGCCAGCCCCAGCATTTT.

V is TRBV7-2 and J is TRBJ2-7; 9 bases align to TRBD1. In germline, CDR1 is SGHTA, CDR2 FQGNSA. The CDR3 has 15 residues. With 5 bases clipped from V and 2 bases from J, the junction kept 7 bases outside the gene matches. CDR3 residues: CASSRGTGSPYEQYF. CDR3 in DNA: TGTGCCAGCAGCCGGGGGACAGGGTCTCCCTACGAGCAGTACTTC.

V usage is TRBV6-5 and J usage is TRBJ2-1; 8 bases align to TRBD1. V lost 6 bases and J lost 4; bases outside the gene matches: 8. Germline assignment: CDR1 MNHEY and CDR2 SVGAGI. The CDR3 is made up of 15 amino acids. The CDR3 spells CASSLDRGRYNEQFF. As DNA, the CDR3 is TGTGCCAGCAGCCTAGACAGGGGTCGGTACAATGAGCAGTTCTTC.

V and J are TRBV4-1 and TRBJ2-1; maybe TRBD2 (6 bases). V lost 0 bases and J 2 bases, leaving 11 bases between the germline ends. The CDR3 has 16 residues. The germline V gene has CDR1 MGHRA and CDR2 YSYEKL. CDR3: CASSQDTAGPYNEQFF. The CDR3 bases are TGCGCCAGCAGCCAAGATACGGCGGGGCCCTACAATGAGCAGTTCTTC.

The V call is TRBV10-1, the J call TRBJ2-5; 16 bases map to TRBD2. Looked up from germline, CDR1 is WNHNN and CDR2 is SYGVQD (reference sequence). V was clipped by 2 bases and J by 4 bases; unmatched bases: 7. The CDR3 loop spans 18 amino acids. The CDR3 loop reads CASSEVGTSGGAPETQYF. The CDR3 coding sequence is TGCGCCAGCAGTGAGGTTGGGACTAGCGGGGGGGCCCCAGAGACCCAGTACTTC.

The chain joins TRBV4-1 to TRBJ1-1; D unresolved. The CDR3 extends over 13 amino acids. Per germline, CDR1 MGHRA and CDR2 YSYEKL. V was cut by 4 bases and J by 11 bases, with 17 bases left in between. The CDR3 is CASSPTPGPGAFF. In DNA, the CDR3 is TGCGCCAGCAGCCCCACTCCAGGCCCCGGCGCTTTCTTT.